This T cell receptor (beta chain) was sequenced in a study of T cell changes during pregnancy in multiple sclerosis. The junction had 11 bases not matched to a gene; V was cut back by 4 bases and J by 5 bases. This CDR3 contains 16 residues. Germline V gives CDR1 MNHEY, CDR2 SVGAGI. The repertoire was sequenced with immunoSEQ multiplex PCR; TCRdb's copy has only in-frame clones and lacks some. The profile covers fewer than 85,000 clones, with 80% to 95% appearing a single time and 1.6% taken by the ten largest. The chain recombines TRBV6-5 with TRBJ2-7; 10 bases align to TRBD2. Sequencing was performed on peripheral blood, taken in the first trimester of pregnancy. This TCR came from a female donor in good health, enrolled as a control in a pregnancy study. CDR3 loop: CASSSTLAGDRHEQYF. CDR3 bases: TGTGCCAGCAGTTCCACCCTAGCGGGAGATCGCCACGAGCAGTACTTC.